This TCR beta chain was captured in a study of shared clonotypes between healthy human individuals. Study-wide context: Sampling drew on donors who were two women and a few men aged 18 to 49. Each donor's CD4 naive and CD4 memory cells filled three plates apiece, CD8 naive two, and CD8 memory one.

Broader study findings: Naive CD4 clonotype sharing across several donors was about 5%. Owing to a small donor count, the genetic and exposure-history diversity represented was limited.

This CDR3 is 14 amino acids long. CDR1 is SGHAT, CDR2 FQDESV, per germline (reference sequence). The V and J ends lost 6 bases and 0 bases respectively, with 9 bases between them. Regarding this clone: The antigen is not known.

Method: immunoSEQ multiplex PCR; TCRdb's copy keeps in-frame clones and lacks some. In the table there are roughly 2 million clones, approximately 95% of which are singletons. It was CD45RO-negative cells, positively selected for CCR7, that made up naive CD8 cells, with terminally differentiated effector memory CD45RA+ cells excluded. This chain joins TRBV11-1 and TRBJ2-1; possible D gene TRBD2, 5 bases. This TCR came from a man aged 18-30 years in good health. Sequencing used naive CD8+ T cells sorted from blood. CDR3 sequence reads: CASSSRGSYNEQFF. Here the CDR3 DNA reads TGTGCCAGCAGTTCCCGGGGCTCCTACAATGAGCAGTTCTTC.